This T cell receptor beta chain was sequenced during a study of CD8 T cells in Susac syndrome. With random hexamers, 0.5 to 1 ug RNA was reverse transcribed. The immunoSEQ assay covered 54 Vbeta and 13 Jbeta segments for CDR3. TCRdb passed the immunoSEQ multiplex PCR reads through MiXCR, listing each CDR3 protein once. The sample carries roughly 180,000 distinct CDR3 sequences, 90% to 95% recorded once. The CDR3 consists of 16 residues. The V gene end was trimmed by 5 bases and the J gene end by 6 bases; junction bases not matched to a gene: 14. Germline V CDR1 and CDR2: SGHAT, FQNNGV. Sequencing of TCR beta, carried out with a high-throughput approach, was applied to CD8+ and CD4+ T cells from the blood. TEMRA cells were enriched by FACS, while CD8+ and CD4+ T cells were obtained through a negative isolation that was performed magnetically.

The source of this sequence is a human donor with multiple sclerosis. V is TRBV11-2 and J is TRBJ1-2; 8 nucleotides align to TRBD1. The sample comprised CD4+ T cells from PBMCs. CDR3 nucleotides: TGTGCCAGCAGCCCATGGACAGGGCAAAGGCTTGATGGCTACACCTTC. This codes for CASSPWTGQRLDGYTF.